The next 24 T cell receptor beta chains were all read from a single sample in a study of post-analysis software for immune sequencing data. Unique molecular identifiers featured in each of the TCR beta cDNA libraries. TCRdb ran MiXCR on the PCR reads and lists one entry per CDR3 protein. The sample shows roughly 600,000 distinct CDR3 sequences, 44% of them seen only once. Their specific antigens are unknown. General study results and limits: Five or six TRBV segments appeared more often in patients than in controls, and TRBV5-6, TRBV5-1 and TRBV20-1 were among these.

Sequenced sample: blood. These receptors all come from a girl aged 5-17 years with multiple sclerosis.

This clonotype was counted between two and nine times. The rearrangement uses TRBV29-1 and TRBJ2-3; 7 bases match TRBD2. Germline V gives CDR1 SQVTM, CDR2 ANQGSEA. The CDR3 loop spans 14 amino acids. After removal of 4 bases from V and 5 bases from J, the junction contained 9 bases not matched to a gene. Written as DNA, the CDR3 is TGCAGCGTTGGGGGGGGACTACCGGGAGATACGCAGTATTTT. Translating gives CSVGGGLPGDTQYF.

This clonotype was counted only a few times. The rearrangement links TRBV20-1 to TRBJ2-1; D might be TRBD2 (5 bases). Germline V gene sequence: CDR1 DFQATT, CDR2 SNEGSKA (reference sequence). The V gene lost 0 bases and the J gene lost 7 bases, with 19 bases spanning the gap. This CDR3 region has 16 residues. The CDR3 DNA sequence: TGCAGTGCTAGAGATCGGGCTAGCCCTAATCCAAATGAGCAGTTCTTC. Residues: CSARDRASPNPNEQFF.

The J gene is TRBJ2-7, the V gene TRBV5-6; 13 bases match TRBD2. There are 17 residues in the CDR3. From germline, CDR1 is SGHDT and CDR2 YYEEEE. J lost 5 bases, V lost 0 bases, and 8 bases had no gene match. CDR3 sequence (DNA): TGTGCCAGCAGCTTGGGACTAGCGGGAGGCATCTGGGACGAGCAGTACTTC. Translating gives CASSLGLAGGIWDEQYF.

The rearrangement links TRBV12-3 or TRBV12-4 to TRBJ1-5; D uncertain. Trimming pared 6 bases from V and 0 bases from J, leaving 15 bases between. CDR3 length: 16 residues. The CDR3 coding sequence is TGTGCCAGCAGCCCTGGAGGGTTTTATAGCAATCAGCCCCAGCATTTT. It encodes CASSPGGFYSNQPQHF.

This chain links TRBV19 with TRBJ2-1, with D perhaps matching TRBD1 (5 bases). The germline CDR1 and CDR2 sequences are LNHDA and SQIVND (reference sequence). Trimming removed 7 bases from V and 8 bases from J, with 21 bases in between. The CDR3 has 15 amino acids. CDR3 region: CASNRGTPRHHEQFF. DNA of the CDR3: TGTGCCAGTAATAGGGGAACCCCTCGGCATCATGAGCAGTTCTTC.

The table lists this clonotype with a count of one. The gene calls are TRBV7-9 and TRBJ2-1; D is possibly TRBD1 (6 bases). The CDR3 runs to 15 residues. CDR1 is SEHNR, CDR2 FQNEAQ, per germline (reference sequence). V gave up 5 bases and J gave up 7 bases, with 18 bases separating them. DNA of the CDR3: TGTGCCAGCAGCCCAAGGGGCAGCAGGGGAAATGAGCAGTTCTTC. As protein: CASSPRGSRGNEQFF.

This clonotype has only a few counts. The chain combines TRBV4-1 with TRBJ2-7, with D tentatively TRBD1 (6 bases). V lost 5 bases, J lost 5 bases, and 19 bases lay in between. This CDR3 comprises 15 residues. Per germline, CDR1 MGHRA and CDR2 YSYEKL. CDR3 loop: CASSEGQGSAHEQYF. In DNA form, the CDR3 reads TGCGCCAGCAGCGAAGGTCAGGGGTCGGCGCACGAGCAGTACTTC.

This chain connects TRBV12-3 or TRBV12-4 to TRBJ2-1; D possibly uses TRBD1 or TRBD2 (6 bases each). With 7 bases removed from V and 9 bases from J, the gap between germline ends came to 22 bases. The CDR3 totals 15 residues. The CDR3 region is CASTSLDRGHTEQFF. CDR3 in DNA: TGTGCCAGCACTTCTCTAGACCGGGGGCACACTGAGCAGTTCTTC.

This clonotype was seen only a few times. The rearrangement joins TRBV4-2 to TRBJ2-7; 9 bases fit TRBD1. CDR1 is LGHNA and CDR2 is YNFKEQ in the germline V gene. The J segment lost 0 bases and the V segment lost 1 base, leaving 1 base of the junction unmatched. There are 15 residues in the CDR3. CDR3 in amino acids: CASSQATGGSYEQYF. In DNA, the CDR3 is TGTGCCAGCAGCCAAGCGACAGGGGGCTCCTACGAGCAGTACTTC.

The chain recombines TRBV12-3 or TRBV12-4 with TRBJ2-5, with 13 nucleotides matching TRBD2. The CDR3 length is 15 residues. The trim removed 3 bases at V and 7 bases at J, leaving 5 bases unmatched. The CDR3 here is CASSLGTSGTGTQYF. In DNA, the CDR3 is TGTGCCAGCAGTTTGGGGACTAGCGGGACCGGGACCCAGTACTTC.

The gene calls are TRBV6-6 and TRBJ1-5; D uncertain. Trimming left V 2 bases short and J 1 base short, with 9 bases between. The CDR3 contains 15 residues. The germline V gene has CDR1 MNHNY and CDR2 SVGAGI (reference sequence). The CDR3, as DNA: TGTGCCAGCAGTTACAGCGGTAGGAGCAATCAGCCCCAGCATTTT. It translates to CASSYSGRSNQPQHF.

This rearrangement joins TRBV12-3 or TRBV12-4 to TRBJ1-2; weak D call: TRBD1 (5 bases). V was trimmed by 3 bases and J by 8 bases, leaving 13 bases between them. The length of the CDR3 is 13 residues. The CDR3 DNA reads TGTGCCAGCAGTTTCATAGGGGTGGGCGGCTACACCTTC. As protein: CASSFIGVGGYTF.

This clonotype was counted only a few times. V usage is TRBV27 and J usage is TRBJ2-6; no clear D. CDR1 is MNHEY and CDR2 is SMNVEV in the germline V gene (reference sequence). CDR3 length: 16 amino acids. Trimming removed 9 bases from V and 0 bases from J, with 15 bases in between. Written as DNA, the CDR3 is TGTGCCAGTGCCCGAGATGGCAGCTCTGGGGCCAACGTCCTGACTTTC. It is translated as CASARDGSSGANVLTF.

This clonotype was counted a few times. The chain employs TRBV7-9 and TRBJ2-1; TRBD1 aligns across 9 bases. This CDR3 has 16 amino acids. V lost 7 bases, J lost 5 bases, and 12 bases stayed unmatched. Germline CDR1 and CDR2: SEHNR and FQNEAQ (reference sequence). CDR3 bases: TGTGCCAGCATCAACTACGGAACAGGGGGCGACAATGAGCAGTTCTTC. Translating it yields CASINYGTGGDNEQFF.

This clonotype has more than one count but fewer than ten. The chain recombines TRBV20-1 with TRBJ2-7, with TRBD2 matching over 13 bases. Germline-derived CDR1 and CDR2 are DFQATT and SNEGSKA (reference sequence). The V gene end was trimmed by 2 bases and the J gene end by 3 bases; junction bases not matched to a gene: 13. The CDR3 sequence is 18 residues long. The DNA of the CDR3 is TGCAGTGCTAGAAATTTTGTAAGGGGACTAGCGGGGATCTACGAGCAGTACTTC. This gives the protein CSARNFVRGLAGIYEQYF.

This clonotype has only a few counts. The gene calls are TRBV20-1 and TRBJ2-3; 8 bases align to TRBD1. Germline CDR1 is DFQATT and CDR2 is SNEGSKA (reference sequence). The V segment lost 2 bases and the J segment 3 bases; nucleotides outside the gene matches: 7. The CDR3 length is 15 residues. The CDR3 coding sequence is TGCAGTGCTAGACGGGCAGGGGGCGGGACAGATACGCAGTATTTT. This gives the protein CSARRAGGGTDTQYF.

The gene calls are TRBV12-3 or TRBV12-4 and TRBJ2-1; D not resolved. The ends were cut back, 1 base at V and 10 bases at J, with 8 bases in the middle. The CDR3 spans 12 residues. The CDR3 region is CASSLGVWEQFF. The CDR3 bases are TGTGCCAGCAGTTTAGGGGTCTGGGAGCAGTTCTTC.

The rearrangement links TRBV7-6 to TRBJ2-5, with 8 nucleotides matching TRBD1. Germline trimming cut 4 bases from V and 11 bases from J; bases unmatched to any gene: 18. CDR1 and CDR2 from the germline V gene are SGHVS and FNYEAQ. CDR3 length equals 16 residues. CDR3 nucleotides: TGTGCCAGCAGCTCCGACAGGGGCGTCTCCTGCAATGAGCAGTACTTC. This encodes CASSSDRGVSCNEQYF.

The chain combines TRBV7-9 with TRBJ2-7; TRBD1 is a possible D gene (6 bases). Germline values: CDR1 SEHNR, CDR2 FQNEAQ (reference sequence). Trimming removed 5 bases at V and 3 bases at J, with 14 bases between. CDR3 length: 14 amino acids. The DNA of the CDR3 is TGTGCCAGCAGCCCCTCCGGGACATACTACGAGCAGTACTTC. Translation gives CASSPSGTYYEQYF. Based on the CDR3 plus reference TRBV7-9 and TRBJ2-7, the full variable domain is DTGVSQNPRHKITKRGQNVTFRCDPISEHNRLYWYRQTLGQGPEFLTYFQNEAQLEKSRLLSDRFSAERPKGSFSTLEIQRTEQGDSAMYLCASSPSGTYYEQYFGPGTRLTVT.

This clonotype was recorded a few times. J is TRBJ2-7 and V is TRBV5-1, with TRBD2 matching 8 bases. The germline V gene has CDR1 SGHRS and CDR2 YFSETQ. This CDR3 is 16 amino acids long. Unmatched junction bases numbered 10, after V lost 4 bases and J lost 1 base. CDR3 DNA: TGCGCCAGCAGCCCACGAGCGGGAGATGGGTCCTACGAGCAGTACTTC. The encoded protein is CASSPRAGDGSYEQYF. Filled out from reference TRBV5-1 and TRBJ2-7, the complete variable domain reads KAGVTQTPRYLIKTRGQQVTLSCSPISGHRSVSWYQQTPGQGLQFLFEYFSETQRNKGNFPGRFSGRQFSNSRSEMNVSTLELGDSALYLCASSPRAGDGSYEQYFGPGTRLTVT.

This clonotype was detected only a few times. The chain couples TRBV15 to TRBJ1-2, with a possible D match to TRBD1 (5 bases). This CDR3 has 15 amino acids. Trimming removed 0 bases at V and 1 base at J, with 9 bases between. Germline CDR1 is LNHNV and CDR2 is YYDKDF (reference sequence). CDR3 sequence: CATSREAGSNYGYTF. CDR3 DNA: TGTGCCACCAGCAGAGAGGCAGGGAGTAACTATGGCTACACCTTC. Based on the CDR3 plus reference TRBV15 and TRBJ1-2, the full variable domain is DAMVIQNPRYQVTQFGKPVTLSCSQTLNHNVMYWYQQKSSQAPKLLFHYYDKDFNNEADTPDNFQSRRPNTSFCFLDIRSPGLGDTAMYLCATSREAGSNYGYTFGSGTRLTVV.

This chain links TRBV10-3 with TRBJ2-1, with no clear D. Trimming took off 2 bases at V and 0 bases at J, with 14 bases between the two ends. CDR1 and CDR2 from the germline V gene are ENHRY and SYGVKD. This CDR3 spans 17 amino acids. CDR3 protein: CAISEEIGGYSYNEQFF. The CDR3 region has the DNA TGTGCCATCAGTGAGGAGATCGGCGGATACTCCTACAATGAGCAGTTCTTC.

This clonotype was seen more than once but under ten times. V and J are TRBV4-1 and TRBJ1-2; 7 bases are shared with TRBD1. The CDR3 extends over 17 amino acids. The V and J ends lost 4 bases and 4 bases, in that order; junction bases with no gene match: 15. CDR1 is MGHRA, CDR2 YSYEKL, per germline. This CDR3 reads CASSRLETGPMFYGYTF. CDR3 DNA sequence: TGCGCCAGCAGCCGACTTGAGACAGGGCCAATGTTCTATGGCTACACCTTC.

The chain recombines TRBV29-1 with TRBJ1-2, with D uncertain. CDR1 is SQVTM, CDR2 ANQGSEA, per germline. Trimming removed 3 bases at V and 1 base at J, with 12 bases between. The CDR3 length is 14 residues. CDR3 sequence (DNA): TGCAGCGTTGAGTGGTGGACGGGTAACTATGGCTACACCTTC. This sequence encodes CSVEWWTGNYGYTF. Filled out from reference TRBV29-1 and TRBJ1-2, the complete variable domain reads SAVISQKPSRDICQRGTSLTIQCQVDSQVTMMFWYRQQPGQSLTLIATANQGSEATYESGFVIDKFPISRPNLTFSTLTVSNMSPEDSSIYLCSVEWWTGNYGYTFGSGTRLTVV.